The 13 T cell receptor beta chains given below trace back to one sample, sequenced in a study of T cell clonotyping in hematopoietic cell transplantation. Here immunoSEQ multiplex PCR was the method, and the copy in TCRdb shows in-frame clones only, minus some. The sample contains over 25,000 clones, about 83% of which appear only once. The time point: recipient sample about 28 days before transplant, after cytoreduction. The source material was peripheral blood mononuclear cells, sampled before stem cell transplant. Every receptor here comes from a woman aged 25 to 45 with chronic myeloid leukemia. Some clones in this sample may be carry-over from other donors' samples.

This clone has more than one count but fewer than ten. The V and J genes are TRBV5-1 and TRBJ2-7; 7 bases are shared with TRBD1. This CDR3 has 15 residues. Trimming removed 0 bases from V and 4 bases from J; junction bases left unmatched: 7. Germline assignment: CDR1 SGHRS and CDR2 YFSETQ. The CDR3: CASSLAGTEGYEQYF. The CDR3 region has the DNA TGCGCCAGCAGCTTGGCGGGGACAGAGGGGTACGAGCAGTACTTC.

The rearrangement joins TRBV6-5 to TRBJ1-1, with 8 bases that match TRBD1. CDR1 is MNHEY and CDR2 is SVGAGI in the germline V gene. J lost 6 bases, V lost 2 bases, and 5 bases had no gene match. The CDR3 sequence is 14 residues long. As DNA, the CDR3 is TGTGCCAGCAGTTACGACAGGGGAGTATCTGAAGCTTTCTTT. Its translation is CASSYDRGVSEAFF.

The V call is TRBV10-1, the J call TRBJ2-7; 7 bases line up with TRBD1. The CDR3 length is 18 residues. Germline V gene lookup returns CDR1 WNHNN and CDR2 SYGVQD (reference sequence). V lost 9 bases to trimming and J lost 3 bases; unmatched junction nucleotides: 23. In nucleotides, the CDR3 is TGCGCCAGAAGCAGAGAAGGGCCACAGGGGACGATGGACTACGAGCAGTACGTC. Protein sequence: CARSREGPQGTMDYEQYV.

About this clone: Germline is not matched at one junction end, which may reflect a read error. The chain employs TRBV28 and TRBJ2-3; 7 nucleotides match TRBD1. CDR1 MDHEN and CDR2 SYDVKM come from the germline V gene. The CDR3 length is 14 residues. Here the CDR3 DNA reads TGTGCCAGCAGGGGGACAGTATTCACAGATATGCAGTATTTT. Translated: CASRGTVFTDMQYF.

Turning to this clone: One end of the junction varies from germline; a read error may be responsible. The rearrangement uses TRBV20-1 and TRBJ1-2; no definite D call. The length of the CDR3 is 11 residues. Germline lookup yields CDR1 DFQATT and CDR2 SNEGSKA (reference sequence). The CDR3: CSAREAPFQPF. The DNA for the CDR3 is TGCAGTGCTAGAGAGGCCCCTTTCCAACCCTTC.

This clone was detected once. This rearrangement joins TRBV30 to TRBJ1-2; D gene uncertain. The V gene lost 1 base and the J gene lost 0 bases, with 3 bases spanning the gap. The CDR3 has 12 amino acids. Germline CDR1 and CDR2: GTSNPN and SVGIG (reference sequence). In DNA form, the CDR3 reads TGTGCCTGGAGTGGTCCTAACTATGGCTACACCTTC. As protein: CAWSGPNYGYTF. Based on the CDR3 plus reference TRBV30 and TRBJ1-2, the full variable domain is SQTIHQWPATLVQPVGSPLSLECTVEGTSNPNLYWYRQAAGRGLQLLFYSVGIGQISSEVPQNLSASRPQDRQFILSSKKLLLSDSGFYLCAWSGPNYGYTFGSGTRLTVV.

The chain couples TRBV4-3 to TRBJ1-3, with 7 nucleotides matching TRBD1. The ends lost 0 bases at V and 3 bases at J; junction bases unmatched: 5. Germline V gives CDR1 LGHNA, CDR2 YSLEER. The length of the CDR3 is 16 residues. The CDR3 protein is CASSQDHRGRGNTIYF. The CDR3 DNA reads TGCGCCAGCAGCCAAGATCACAGGGGACGTGGAAACACCATATATTTT.

This sequence joins TRBV5-6 and TRBJ2-1; weak D call: TRBD1 (6 bases). Trimming took off 2 bases at V and 0 bases at J, with 12 bases between the two ends. Germline V CDR1 and CDR2: SGHDT, YYEEEE. The CDR3 sequence is 16 residues long. CDR3 region: CASSLRTATSYNEQFF. In DNA form, the CDR3 reads TGTGCCAGCAGCTTAAGGACAGCGACCTCCTACAATGAGCAGTTCTTC.

This clone was seen only a few times. The chain uses TRBV9 and TRBJ1-1; D remains ambiguous. V was pared by 0 bases and J by 2 bases, with 5 bases between. This CDR3 is 13 amino acids long. The germline V gene encodes CDR1 SGDLS and CDR2 YYNGEE. CDR3 DNA: TGTGCCAGCAGCGTAGTTAGTAACACTGAAGCTTTCTTT. Translated, it gives CASSVVSNTEAFF.

This chain uses TRBV25-1 with TRBJ2-1, with 9 nucleotides matching TRBD2. The CDR3 covers 14 residues. V lost 4 bases, J lost 5 bases, and 3 bases stayed unmatched. Germline values: CDR1 MGHDK, CDR2 SYGVNS. The CDR3 reads CASSGLADHNEQFF. The CDR3 DNA reads TGTGCCAGCAGTGGACTAGCGGACCACAATGAGCAGTTCTTC.

The genes are TRBV27 and TRBJ1-5; D perhaps matches TRBD1 (5 bases). V was shortened by 6 bases and J by 1 base, with 13 bases between the two germline ends. The CDR3 consists of 15 residues. CDR1 is MNHEY and CDR2 is SMNVEV in the germline V gene (reference sequence). CDR3 sequence (DNA): TGTGCCAGCAGCATCGACAGAAAGAGCAATCAGCCCCAGCATTTT. Its protein is CASSIDRKSNQPQHF.

This clone was seen only a few times. The chain carries TRBV4-2 and TRBJ1-1; weak D call: TRBD1 (5 bases). The CDR3 extends over 13 amino acids. With 6 bases removed from V and 0 bases from J, the gap between germline ends came to 8 bases. The germline CDR1 and CDR2 sequences are LGHNA and YNFKEQ. The CDR3 is CASSNRLNTEAFF. CDR3 bases: TGTGCCAGCAGTAACAGGTTGAACACTGAAGCTTTCTTT.

The chain carries TRBV6-4 and TRBJ2-2, with D perhaps TRBD2 (5 bases). Trimming took 4 bases from V and 3 from J, leaving 12 bases between them. The germline CDR1 and CDR2 sequences are MRHNA and SNTAGT. The CDR3 has 15 residues. This CDR3 reads CASSGGNTDTGELFF. The CDR3 DNA reads as TGTGCCAGCAGTGGAGGGAACACGGACACCGGGGAGCTGTTTTTT.